This T cell receptor (beta chain) was captured in a study of Ad26.COV2.S vaccination and SARS-CoV-2 variants. The CDR3 is 13 amino acids. V lost 11 bases, J lost 4 bases, and 18 bases lay in between. The germline V gene encodes CDR1 LNHDA and CDR2 SQIVND (reference sequence). Sequencing was performed with immunoSEQ multiplex PCR; in TCRdb, only in-frame clones are kept and a portion is missing. The table lists approximately 300,000 clones, around 83% of them singletons. Noted treatment: some 20 received Ad26.COV2.S at low or high dose, single or two shots; several received placebo; per-sample allocation not given. Sampling was done on day 63 after the first vaccine or placebo injection.

The chain is built from TRBV19 and TRBJ2-7; maybe TRBD2 (6 bases). The sample here was peripheral blood, taken in a trial of Ad26.COV2.S vaccine versus placebo. The receptor's source is a person between 18 and 65 years old who received the Ad26.COV2.S COVID-19 vaccine or a placebo. CDR3 nucleotides: TGTGCCTCTAACGATGCGGGGAGTTACGAGCAGTACTTC. Amino acid sequence: CASNDAGSYEQYF.